The clone carrying this T cell receptor (beta chain) was detected once. Its specificity is unknown. The sample belongs to a study of T cell responses to AZD1222 COVID-19 vaccine. Study findings and constraints: Following two doses of AZD1222, Spike-specific TCR breadth and depth rose. The sample set comprised mostly white British donors with more females, and clonal diversity was possibly underestimated. Dominant at 160-218 and 743-854, vaccine-associated CD4 TCRs also spanned spike.

Sequencing used immunoSEQ multiplex PCR; TCRdb keeps in-frame clones, though not all of them. The repertoire includes some 100,000 clones, 85% to 90% of them detected once, and approximately 15% sits in the top ten. Germline V gene sequence: CDR1 SGHVS, CDR2 FQNEAQ. J gave up 4 bases and V 5 bases, and 11 bases lay outside the gene matches. The CDR3 loop spans 18 amino acids. The genes are TRBV7-8 and TRBJ2-1, with 13 bases lining up with TRBD2. This sequence originates from an adult in good health. Source: peripheral blood, taken on day 0 of AZD1222 vaccination. The CDR3 protein is CASSQQPGLAGPYNEQFF. The CDR3 DNA reads TGTGCCAGCAGCCAACAACCGGGACTAGCGGGACCGTACAATGAGCAGTTCTTC.